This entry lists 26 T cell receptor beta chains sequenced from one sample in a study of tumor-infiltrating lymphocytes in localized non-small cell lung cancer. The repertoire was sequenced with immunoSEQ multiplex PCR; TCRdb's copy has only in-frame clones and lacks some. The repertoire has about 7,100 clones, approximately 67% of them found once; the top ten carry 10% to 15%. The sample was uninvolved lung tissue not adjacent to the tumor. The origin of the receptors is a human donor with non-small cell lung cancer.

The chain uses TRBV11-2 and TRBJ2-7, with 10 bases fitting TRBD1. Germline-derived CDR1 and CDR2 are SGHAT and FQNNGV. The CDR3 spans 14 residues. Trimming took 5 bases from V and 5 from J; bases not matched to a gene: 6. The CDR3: CASSRTGGRNEQYF. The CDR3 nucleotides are TGTGCCAGCAGCAGGACAGGGGGAAGGAACGAGCAGTACTTC.

For the CDR3, the DNA is TGCGCCAGCAGCCAAACTTTCCAGGGAGGCTACGAGCAGTACTTC. This translates into CASSQTFQGGYEQYF. This rearrangement joins TRBV4-1 to TRBJ2-7, with D perhaps matching TRBD2 (6 bases). CDR3 length: 15 residues. CDR1 is MGHRA and CDR2 is YSYEKL in the germline V gene. V was shortened by 2 bases and J by 3 bases, with 14 bases between the two germline ends.

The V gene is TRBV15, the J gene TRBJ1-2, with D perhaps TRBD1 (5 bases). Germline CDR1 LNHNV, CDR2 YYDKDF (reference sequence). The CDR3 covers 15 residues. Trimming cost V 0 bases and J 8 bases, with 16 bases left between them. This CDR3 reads CATSRDGDRVRGYTF. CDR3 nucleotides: TGTGCCACCAGCAGAGACGGGGACCGGGTTAGGGGCTACACCTTC.

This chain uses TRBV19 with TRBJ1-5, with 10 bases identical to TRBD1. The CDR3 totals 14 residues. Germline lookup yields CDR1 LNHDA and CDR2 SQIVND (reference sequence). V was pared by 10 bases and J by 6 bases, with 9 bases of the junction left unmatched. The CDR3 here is CATSDRGNGQPQHF. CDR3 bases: TGTGCCACCTCGGACAGGGGGAATGGTCAGCCCCAGCATTTT.

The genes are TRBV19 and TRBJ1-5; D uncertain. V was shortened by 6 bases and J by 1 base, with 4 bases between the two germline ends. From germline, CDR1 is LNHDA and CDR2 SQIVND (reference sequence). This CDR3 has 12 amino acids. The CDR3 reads CASRESNQPQHF. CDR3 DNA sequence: TGTGCCAGTAGGGAGAGCAATCAGCCCCAGCATTTT.

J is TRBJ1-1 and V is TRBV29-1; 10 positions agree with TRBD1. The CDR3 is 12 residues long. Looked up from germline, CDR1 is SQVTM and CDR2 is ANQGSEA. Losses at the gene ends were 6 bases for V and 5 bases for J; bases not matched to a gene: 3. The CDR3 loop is CSVGTGETEAFF. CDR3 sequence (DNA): TGCAGCGTGGGGACAGGGGAGACTGAAGCTTTCTTT.

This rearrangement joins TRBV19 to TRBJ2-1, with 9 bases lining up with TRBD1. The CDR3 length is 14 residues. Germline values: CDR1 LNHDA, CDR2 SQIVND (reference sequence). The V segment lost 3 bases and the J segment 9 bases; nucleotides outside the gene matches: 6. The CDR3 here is CASSMGQGRAEQFF. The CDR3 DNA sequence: TGTGCCAGTAGTATGGGACAGGGCCGTGCTGAGCAGTTCTTC.

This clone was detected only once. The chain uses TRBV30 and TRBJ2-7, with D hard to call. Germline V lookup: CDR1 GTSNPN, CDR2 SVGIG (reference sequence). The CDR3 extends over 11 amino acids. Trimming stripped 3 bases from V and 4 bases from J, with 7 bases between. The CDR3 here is CAWRREYEQYF. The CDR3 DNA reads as TGTGCCTGGAGAAGGGAATACGAGCAGTACTTC.

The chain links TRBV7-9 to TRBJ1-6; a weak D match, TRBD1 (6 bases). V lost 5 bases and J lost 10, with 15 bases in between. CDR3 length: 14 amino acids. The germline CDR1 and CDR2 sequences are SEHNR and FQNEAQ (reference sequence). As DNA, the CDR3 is TGTGCCAGCAGCCTTGGGGGCTTAGGATCACCCCTCCACTTT. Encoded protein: CASSLGGLGSPLHF.

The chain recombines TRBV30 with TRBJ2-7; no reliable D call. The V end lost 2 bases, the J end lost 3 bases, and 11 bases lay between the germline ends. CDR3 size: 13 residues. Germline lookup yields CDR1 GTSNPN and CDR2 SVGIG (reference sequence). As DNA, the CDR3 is TGTGCCTGGAGTCCCGGTTCGGGCTACGAGCAGTACTTC. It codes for CAWSPGSGYEQYF.

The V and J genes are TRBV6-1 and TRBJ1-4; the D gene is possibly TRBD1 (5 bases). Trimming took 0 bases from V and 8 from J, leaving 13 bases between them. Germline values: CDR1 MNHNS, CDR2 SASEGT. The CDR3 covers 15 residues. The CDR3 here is CASSEAVWGLEKLFF. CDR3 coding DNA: TGTGCCAGCAGTGAAGCGGTGTGGGGCTTAGAAAAACTGTTTTTT.

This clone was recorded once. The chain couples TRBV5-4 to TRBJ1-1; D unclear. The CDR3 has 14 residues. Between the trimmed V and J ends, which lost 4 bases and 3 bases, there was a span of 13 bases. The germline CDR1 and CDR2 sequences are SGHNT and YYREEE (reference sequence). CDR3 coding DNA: TGTGCCAGCAGCGTCGATCGGAGTTACACTGAAGCTTTCTTT. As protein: CASSVDRSYTEAFF.

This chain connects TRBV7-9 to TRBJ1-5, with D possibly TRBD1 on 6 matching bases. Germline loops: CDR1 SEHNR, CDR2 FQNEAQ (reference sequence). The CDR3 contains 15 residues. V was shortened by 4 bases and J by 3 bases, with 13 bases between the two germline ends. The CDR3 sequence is CASSSGADPNQPQHF. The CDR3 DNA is TGTGCCAGCAGCTCGGGGGCCGATCCCAATCAGCCCCAGCATTTT. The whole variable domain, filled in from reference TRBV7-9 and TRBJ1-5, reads DTGVSQNPRHKITKRGQNVTFRCDPISEHNRLYWYRQTLGQGPEFLTYFQNEAQLEKSRLLSDRFSAERPKGSFSTLEIQRTEQGDSAMYLCASSSGADPNQPQHFGDGTRLSIL.

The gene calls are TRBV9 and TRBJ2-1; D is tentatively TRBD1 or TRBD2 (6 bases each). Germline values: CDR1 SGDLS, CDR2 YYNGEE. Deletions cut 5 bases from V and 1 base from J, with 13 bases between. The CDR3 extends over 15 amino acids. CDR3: CASSFEGGSYNEQFF. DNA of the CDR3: TGTGCCAGCAGTTTCGAGGGGGGTTCCTACAATGAGCAGTTCTTC.

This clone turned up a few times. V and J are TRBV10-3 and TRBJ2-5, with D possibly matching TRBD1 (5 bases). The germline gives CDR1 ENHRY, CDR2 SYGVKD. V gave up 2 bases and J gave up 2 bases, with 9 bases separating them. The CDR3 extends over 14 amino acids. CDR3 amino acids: CAISEGQEQETQYF. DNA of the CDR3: TGTGCCATCAGTGAGGGACAAGAGCAAGAGACCCAGTACTTC.

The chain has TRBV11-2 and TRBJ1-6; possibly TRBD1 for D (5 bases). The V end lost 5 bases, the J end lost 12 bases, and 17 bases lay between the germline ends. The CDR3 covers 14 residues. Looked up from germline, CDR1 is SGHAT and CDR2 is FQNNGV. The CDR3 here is CASSRRDGGIPLHF. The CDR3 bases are TGTGCCAGCAGCCGCCGGGACGGGGGAATACCCCTCCACTTT.

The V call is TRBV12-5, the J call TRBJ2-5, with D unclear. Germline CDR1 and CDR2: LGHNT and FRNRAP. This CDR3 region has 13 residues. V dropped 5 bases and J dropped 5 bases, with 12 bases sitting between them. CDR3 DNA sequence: TGTGCTAGTGGTCCCCCACCCGGTGAGACCCAGTACTTC. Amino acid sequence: CASGPPPGETQYF.

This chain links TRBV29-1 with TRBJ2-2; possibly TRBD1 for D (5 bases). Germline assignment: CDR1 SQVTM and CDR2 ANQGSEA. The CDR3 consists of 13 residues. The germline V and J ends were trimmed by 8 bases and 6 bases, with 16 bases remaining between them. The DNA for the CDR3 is TGCAGCACCACAGGTTCCCGGTCCGGGGAGCTGTTTTTT. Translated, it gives CSTTGSRSGELFF.

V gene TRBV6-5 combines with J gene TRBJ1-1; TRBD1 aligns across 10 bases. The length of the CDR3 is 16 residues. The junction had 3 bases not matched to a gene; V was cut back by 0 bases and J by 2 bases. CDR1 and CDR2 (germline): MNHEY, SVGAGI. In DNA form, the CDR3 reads TGTGCCAGCAGTTACTCGAGACAGGGGGCTAACACTGAAGCTTTCTTT. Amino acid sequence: CASSYSRQGANTEAFF.

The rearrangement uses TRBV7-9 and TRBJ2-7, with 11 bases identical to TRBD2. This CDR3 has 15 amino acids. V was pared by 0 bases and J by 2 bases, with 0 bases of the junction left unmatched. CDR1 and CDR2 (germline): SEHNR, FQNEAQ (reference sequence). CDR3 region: CASSLAGLAAYEQYF. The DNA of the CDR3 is TGTGCCAGCAGCTTAGCGGGACTAGCGGCCTACGAGCAGTACTTC. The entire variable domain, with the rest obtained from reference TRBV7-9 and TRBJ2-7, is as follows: DTGVSQNPRHKITKRGQNVTFRCDPISEHNRLYWYRQTLGQGPEFLTYFQNEAQLEKSRLLSDRFSAERPKGSFSTLEIQRTEQGDSAMYLCASSLAGLAAYEQYFGPGTRLTVT.

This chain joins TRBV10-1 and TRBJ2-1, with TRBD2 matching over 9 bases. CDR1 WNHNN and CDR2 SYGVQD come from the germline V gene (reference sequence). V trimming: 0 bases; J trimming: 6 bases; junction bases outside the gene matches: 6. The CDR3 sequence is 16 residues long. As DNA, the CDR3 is TGCGCCAGCAGTGAGTCGAGAAGCGGGGGGCTCAATGAGCAGTTCTTC. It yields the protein CASSESRSGGLNEQFF.

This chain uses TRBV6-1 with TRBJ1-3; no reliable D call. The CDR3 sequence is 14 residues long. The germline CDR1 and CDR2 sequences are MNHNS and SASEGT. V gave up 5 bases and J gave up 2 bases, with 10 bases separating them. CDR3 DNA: TGTGCCAGCAGTTTGACCGAGACTGGAAACACCATATATTTT. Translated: CASSLTETGNTIYF.

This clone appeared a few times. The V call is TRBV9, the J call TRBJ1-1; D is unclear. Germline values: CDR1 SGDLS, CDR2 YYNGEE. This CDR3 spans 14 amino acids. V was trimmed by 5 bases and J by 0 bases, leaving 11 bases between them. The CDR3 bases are TGTGCCAGCAGGGAAATCAGGCTGAACACTGAAGCTTTCTTT. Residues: CASREIRLNTEAFF.

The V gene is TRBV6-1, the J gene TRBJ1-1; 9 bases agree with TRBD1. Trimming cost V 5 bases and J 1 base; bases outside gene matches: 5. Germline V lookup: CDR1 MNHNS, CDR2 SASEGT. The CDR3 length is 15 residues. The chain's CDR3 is CASSRTGETNTEAFF. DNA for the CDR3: TGTGCCAGCAGTCGGACAGGGGAGACGAACACTGAAGCTTTCTTT.

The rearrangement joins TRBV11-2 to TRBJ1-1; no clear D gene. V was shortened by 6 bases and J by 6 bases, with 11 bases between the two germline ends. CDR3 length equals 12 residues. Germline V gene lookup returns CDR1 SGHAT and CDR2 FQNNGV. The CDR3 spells CASSGPRAEAFF. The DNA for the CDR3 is TGTGCCAGCAGTGGCCCGAGGGCTGAAGCTTTCTTT.

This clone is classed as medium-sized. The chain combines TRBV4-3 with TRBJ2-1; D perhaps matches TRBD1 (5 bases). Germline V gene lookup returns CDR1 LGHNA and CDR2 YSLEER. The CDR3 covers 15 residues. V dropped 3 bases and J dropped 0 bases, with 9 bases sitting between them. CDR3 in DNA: TGCGCCAGCAGCCATACAGGTGGCTCCTACAATGAGCAGTTCTTC. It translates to CASSHTGGSYNEQFF.